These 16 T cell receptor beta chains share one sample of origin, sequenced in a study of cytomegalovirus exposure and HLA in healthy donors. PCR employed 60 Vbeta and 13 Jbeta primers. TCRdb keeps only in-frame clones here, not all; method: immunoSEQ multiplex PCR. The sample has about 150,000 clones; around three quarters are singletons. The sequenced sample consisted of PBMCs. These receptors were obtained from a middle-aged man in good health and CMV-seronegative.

In DNA form, the CDR3 reads TGTGCCAGCAGTGGGGCGGGTCTCTCTGGGGCCAACGTCCTGACTTTC. Protein: CASSGAGLSGANVLTF. J is TRBJ2-6 and V is TRBV6-1, with a weak D call TRBD2 (5 bases). This CDR3 is 16 amino acids long. Looked up from germline, CDR1 is MNHNS and CDR2 is SASEGT. V was pared by 4 bases and J by 0 bases, with 10 bases between.

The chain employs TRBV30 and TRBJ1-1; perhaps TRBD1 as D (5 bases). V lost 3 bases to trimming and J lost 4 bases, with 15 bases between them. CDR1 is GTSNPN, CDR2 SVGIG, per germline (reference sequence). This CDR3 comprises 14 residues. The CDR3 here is CAWRVTFRATEAFF. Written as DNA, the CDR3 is TGTGCCTGGAGGGTCACCTTCAGGGCCACTGAAGCTTTCTTT.

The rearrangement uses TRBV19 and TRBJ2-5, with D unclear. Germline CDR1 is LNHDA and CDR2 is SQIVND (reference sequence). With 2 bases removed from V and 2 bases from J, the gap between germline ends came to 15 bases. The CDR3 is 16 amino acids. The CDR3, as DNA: TGTGCCAGTAGTATAACCGCCAACAGCTTGCAAGAGACCCAGTACTTC. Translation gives CASSITANSLQETQYF.

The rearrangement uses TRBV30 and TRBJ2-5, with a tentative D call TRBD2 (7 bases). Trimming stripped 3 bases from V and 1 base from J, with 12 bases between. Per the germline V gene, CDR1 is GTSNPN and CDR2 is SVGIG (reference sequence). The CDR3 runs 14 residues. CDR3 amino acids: CAWRRGGPQETQYF. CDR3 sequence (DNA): TGTGCCTGGAGGAGGGGGGGGCCCCAAGAGACCCAGTACTTC.

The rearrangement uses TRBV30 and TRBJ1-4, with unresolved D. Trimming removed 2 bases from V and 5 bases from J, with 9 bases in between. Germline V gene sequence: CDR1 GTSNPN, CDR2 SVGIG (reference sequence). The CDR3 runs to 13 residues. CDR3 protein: CAWSPGENEKLFF. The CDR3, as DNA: TGTGCCTGGAGTCCTGGAGAGAATGAAAAACTGTTTTTT.

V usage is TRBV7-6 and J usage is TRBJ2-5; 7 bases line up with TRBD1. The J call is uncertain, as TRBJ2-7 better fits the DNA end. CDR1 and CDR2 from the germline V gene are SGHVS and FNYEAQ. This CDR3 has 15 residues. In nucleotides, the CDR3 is TGTGCCAGCAGCTCTGACAGGGTAGGCTCCTACGAGCAGTACTTC. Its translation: CASSSDRVGSYEQYF.

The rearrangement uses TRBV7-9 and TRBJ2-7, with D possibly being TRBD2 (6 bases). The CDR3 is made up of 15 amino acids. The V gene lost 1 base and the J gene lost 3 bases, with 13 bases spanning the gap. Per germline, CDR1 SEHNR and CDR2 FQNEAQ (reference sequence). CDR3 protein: CASSLVGGMIYEQYF. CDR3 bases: TGTGCCAGCAGCTTAGTAGGCGGGATGATCTACGAGCAGTACTTC.

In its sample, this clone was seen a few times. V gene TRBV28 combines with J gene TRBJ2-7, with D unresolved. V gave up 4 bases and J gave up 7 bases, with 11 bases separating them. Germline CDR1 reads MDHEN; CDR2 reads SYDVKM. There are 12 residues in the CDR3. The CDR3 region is CASSSHTVEQYF. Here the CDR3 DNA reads TGTGCCAGCAGTTCCCATACGGTTGAGCAGTACTTC.

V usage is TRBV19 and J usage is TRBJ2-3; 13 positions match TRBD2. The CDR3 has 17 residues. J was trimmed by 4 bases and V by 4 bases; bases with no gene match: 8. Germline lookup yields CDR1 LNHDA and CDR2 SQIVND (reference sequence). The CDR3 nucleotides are TGTGCCAGTAGTAAGGTAGAAGGACTAGCGGGAGCAGATACGCAGTATTTT. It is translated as CASSKVEGLAGADTQYF. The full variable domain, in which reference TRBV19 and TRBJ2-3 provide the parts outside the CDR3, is DGGITQSPKYLFRKEGQNVTLSCEQNLNHDAMYWYRQDPGQGLRLIYYSQIVNDFQKGDIAEGYSVSREKKESFPLTVTSAQKNPTAFYLCASSKVEGLAGADTQYFGPGTRLTVL.

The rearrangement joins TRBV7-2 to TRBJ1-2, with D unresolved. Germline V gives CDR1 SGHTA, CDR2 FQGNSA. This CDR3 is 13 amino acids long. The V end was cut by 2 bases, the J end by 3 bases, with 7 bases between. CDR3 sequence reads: CASSLNLHYGYTF. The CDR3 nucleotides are TGTGCCAGCAGCTTAAACCTACACTATGGCTACACCTTC.

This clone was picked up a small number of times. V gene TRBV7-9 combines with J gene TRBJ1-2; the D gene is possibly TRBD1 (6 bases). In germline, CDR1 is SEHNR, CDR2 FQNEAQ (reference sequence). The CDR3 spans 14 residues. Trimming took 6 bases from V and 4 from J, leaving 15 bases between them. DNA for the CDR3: TGTGCCAGCAGTTCATGGACAGCATCCTATGGCTACACCTTC. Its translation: CASSSWTASYGYTF.

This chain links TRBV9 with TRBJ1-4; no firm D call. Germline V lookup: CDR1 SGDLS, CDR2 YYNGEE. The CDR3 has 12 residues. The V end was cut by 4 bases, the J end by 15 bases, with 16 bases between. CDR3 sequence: CASSPTPVQLFF. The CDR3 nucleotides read TGTGCCAGCAGCCCCACCCCGGTACAGTTGTTTTTT.

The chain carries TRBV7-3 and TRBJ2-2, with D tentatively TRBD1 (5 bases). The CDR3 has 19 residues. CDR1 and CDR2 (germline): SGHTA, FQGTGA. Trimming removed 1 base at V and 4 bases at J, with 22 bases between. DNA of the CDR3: TGTGCCAGCAGCTTAAAGGTCCTCCAGGGAATATCGGTCACCGGGGAGCTGTTTTTT. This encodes CASSLKVLQGISVTGELFF.

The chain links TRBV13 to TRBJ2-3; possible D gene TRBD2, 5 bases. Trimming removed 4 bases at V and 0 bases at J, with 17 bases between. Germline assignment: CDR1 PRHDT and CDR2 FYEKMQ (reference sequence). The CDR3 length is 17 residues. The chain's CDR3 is CASSSPRSLASTDTQYF. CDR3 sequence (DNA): TGTGCCAGCAGCTCCCCGAGGAGCCTAGCTAGCACAGATACGCAGTATTTT.

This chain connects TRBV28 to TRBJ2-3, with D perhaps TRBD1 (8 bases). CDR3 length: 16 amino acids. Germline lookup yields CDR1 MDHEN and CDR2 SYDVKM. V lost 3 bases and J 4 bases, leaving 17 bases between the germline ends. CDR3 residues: CASSFITGGDADTQYF. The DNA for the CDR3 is TGTGCCAGCAGTTTTATCACAGGGGGGGACGCAGATACGCAGTATTTT. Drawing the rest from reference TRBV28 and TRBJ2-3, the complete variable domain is DVKVTQSSRYLVKRTGEKVFLECVQDMDHENMFWYRQDPGLGLRLIYFSYDVKMKEKGDIPEGYSVSREKKERFSLILESASTNQTSMYLCASSFITGGDADTQYFGPGTRLTVL.

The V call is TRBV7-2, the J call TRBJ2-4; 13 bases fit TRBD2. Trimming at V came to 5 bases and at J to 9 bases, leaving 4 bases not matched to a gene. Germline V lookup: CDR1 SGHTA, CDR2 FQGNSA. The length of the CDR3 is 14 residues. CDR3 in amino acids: CASSTTSGRVIQYF. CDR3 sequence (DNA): TGTGCCAGCAGCACAACTAGCGGGAGGGTCATTCAGTACTTC.